The clone carrying this TCR beta chain has a count of ten or more. No antigen is known for it. These data originate in a study of neurological immune-mediated disorders. CDR1 is KGHSH and CDR2 is LQKENI in the germline V gene. The CDR3 runs 13 residues. V lost 0 bases and J lost 4, with 6 bases in between. A single record per CDR3 protein comes from TCRdb applying MiXCR to the 5' RACE reads. The repertoire holds some 66,000 distinct CDR3 sequences, with 4.1% as singletons. Findings and limits, study-wide: When the repertoires were sorted by phylogenetic grouping, those of 18 of 34 multiple sclerosis patients ended up in one related-CDR3 cluster, a possible signature. In multiple sclerosis patients, the repertoire cluster was unrelated to clinical or MRI findings.

Sequencing was performed on PBMCs. The chain uses TRBV18 and TRBJ2-5; D unresolved. This sequence originates from a middle-aged man with multiple sclerosis. The CDR3 sequence is CASSPPLGETQYF. The DNA for the CDR3 is TGTGCCAGCTCACCACCGCTAGGAGAGACCCAGTACTTC. Full variable domain (outside the CDR3, taken from reference TRBV18 and TRBJ2-5): NAGVMQNPRHLVRRRGQEARLRCSPMKGHSHVYWYRQLPEEGLKFMVYLQKENIIDESGMPKERFSAEFPKEGPSILRIQQVVRGDSAAYFCASSPPLGETQYFGPGTRLLVL.